This T cell receptor (beta chain) was identified in a study of Ad26.COV2.S vaccination and SARS-CoV-2 variants. Study-wide background: In the study, Ad26.COV2.S was injected intramuscularly once, or twice 56 days apart. Overall study results and limits: Spike-specific TCR breadth in vaccine recipients exceeded that seen in placebo recipients. After vaccination, reports described spike-specific CD8+ and CD4+ T cell responses as showing substantial breadth.

Assay: immunoSEQ multiplex PCR; the TCRdb copy retains only in-frame clones and omits some. The sample yields approximately 420,000 clones, 70% to 90% seen once. Note on this clone: Its target is unknown.

This CDR3 is 16 amino acids long. Germline V gene sequence: CDR1 MNHNS, CDR2 SASEGT. After removal of 2 bases from V and 6 bases from J, the junction contained 9 bases not matched to a gene. This sample's treatment: roughly 19 received Ad26.COV2.S at low or high dose, single or two shots; 5 received placebo; per-sample allocation not given. Following the first vaccine or placebo injection, samples were taken on day 63. The sequences come from peripheral blood, collected in a trial of Ad26.COV2.S vaccine versus placebo. V and J are TRBV6-1 and TRBJ1-2, with 10 nucleotides matching TRBD1. The sequence was obtained from a person between 18 and 65 years old who received the Ad26.COV2.S COVID-19 vaccine or a placebo. The CDR3: CASSEWDRGYRHGYTF. DNA for the CDR3: TGTGCCAGCAGTGAATGGGACAGGGGCTATCGTCATGGCTACACCTTC.